Sequencing of this T cell receptor (beta chain) was carried out in a study of blood T cell repertoires in COVID-19. Methods used by the authors: The authors estimated nucleated cell counts from reference gene primer amplification. Here immunoSEQ multiplex PCR was the method, and the copy in TCRdb shows in-frame clones only, minus some. The V and J calls and clone size are taken from that table; D and trimming were inferred from the DNA. The sample lists 60,000 to 65,000 clones, about four fifths seen once, with about 15% in the top ten. This clone occurred a few times. From germline, CDR1 is SGHAT and CDR2 FQNNGV. The germline V and J ends were trimmed by 0 bases and 6 bases, with 20 bases remaining between them. The CDR3 sequence is 17 residues long.

The V gene is TRBV11-2, the J gene TRBJ1-2; possibly TRBD1 for D (6 bases). The sequenced material came from peripheral blood. The source of this sequence is a man in his 60s with COVID-19, enrolled during active disease. The CDR3, as DNA: TGTGCCAGCAGCTTAGAAGGGGGGGCGGTAGTGGTAGATGGCTACACCTTC. It encodes CASSLEGGAVVVDGYTF.